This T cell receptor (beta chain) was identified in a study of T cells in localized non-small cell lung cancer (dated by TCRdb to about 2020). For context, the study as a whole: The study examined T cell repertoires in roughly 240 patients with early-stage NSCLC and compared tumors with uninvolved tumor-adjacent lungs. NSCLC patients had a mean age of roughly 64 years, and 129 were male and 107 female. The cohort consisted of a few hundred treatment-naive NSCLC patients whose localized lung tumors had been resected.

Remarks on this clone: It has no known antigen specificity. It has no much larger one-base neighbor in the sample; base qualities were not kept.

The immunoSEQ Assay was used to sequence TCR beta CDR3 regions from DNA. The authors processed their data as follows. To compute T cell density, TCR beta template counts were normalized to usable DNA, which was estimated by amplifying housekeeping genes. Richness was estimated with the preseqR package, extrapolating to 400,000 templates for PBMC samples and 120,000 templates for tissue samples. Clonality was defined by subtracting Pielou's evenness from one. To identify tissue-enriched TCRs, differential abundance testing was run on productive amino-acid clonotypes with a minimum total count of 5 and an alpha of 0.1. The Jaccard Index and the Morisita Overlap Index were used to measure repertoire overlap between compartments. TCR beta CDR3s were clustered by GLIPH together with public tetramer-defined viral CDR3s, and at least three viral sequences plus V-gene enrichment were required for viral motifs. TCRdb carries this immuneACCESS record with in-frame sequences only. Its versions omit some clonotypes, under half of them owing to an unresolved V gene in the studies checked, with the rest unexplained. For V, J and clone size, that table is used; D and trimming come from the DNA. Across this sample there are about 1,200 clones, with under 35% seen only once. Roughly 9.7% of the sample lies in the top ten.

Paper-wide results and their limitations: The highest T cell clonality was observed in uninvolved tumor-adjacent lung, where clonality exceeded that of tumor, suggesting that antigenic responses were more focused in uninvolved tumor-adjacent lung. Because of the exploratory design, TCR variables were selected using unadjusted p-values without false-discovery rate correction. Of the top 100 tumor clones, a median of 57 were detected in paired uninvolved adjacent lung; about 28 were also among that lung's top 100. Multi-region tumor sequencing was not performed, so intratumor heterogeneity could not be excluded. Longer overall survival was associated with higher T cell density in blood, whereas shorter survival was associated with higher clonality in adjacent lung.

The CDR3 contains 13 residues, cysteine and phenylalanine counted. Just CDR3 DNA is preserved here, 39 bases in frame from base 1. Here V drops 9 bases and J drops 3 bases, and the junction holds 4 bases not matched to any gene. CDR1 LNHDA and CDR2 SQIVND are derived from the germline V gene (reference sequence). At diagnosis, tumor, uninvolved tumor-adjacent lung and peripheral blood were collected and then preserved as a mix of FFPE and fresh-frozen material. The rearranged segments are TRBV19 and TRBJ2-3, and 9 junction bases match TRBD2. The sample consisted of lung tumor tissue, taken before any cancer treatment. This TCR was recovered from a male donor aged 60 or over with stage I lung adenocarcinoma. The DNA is TGTGCCAGCAAGCGGGGGGTGACAGATACGCAGTATTTT. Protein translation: CASKRGVTDTQYF. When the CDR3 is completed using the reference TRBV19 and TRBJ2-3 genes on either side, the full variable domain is DGGITQSPKYLFRKEGQNVTLSCEQNLNHDAMYWYRQDPGQGLRLIYYSQIVNDFQKGDIAEGYSVSREKKESFPLTVTSAQKNPTAFYLCASKRGVTDTQYFGPGTRLTVL.